The present TCR beta chain was sequenced within a study of response to subunit inactivated influenza vaccine. Trimming removed 6 bases from V and 0 bases from J, with 17 bases in between. This CDR3 comprises 17 residues. The V gene's germline CDR1 is MNHEY and CDR2 SMNVEV (reference sequence). MiXCR, run by TCRdb on the RT-PCR reads, gives a single entry per CDR3 protein. The sample records 600,000 to 700,000 distinct CDR3 sequences, 14% being singletons. This clonotype was seen a handful of times. The receptor comes from a man between 45 and 60 years old who received an inactivated influenza vaccine. This sequence joins TRBV27 and TRBJ1-4; possible D gene TRBD1, 5 bases. Sequencing used PBMCs from blood, obtained approximately 15 days before vaccination. CDR3 loop: CASSHLGAVATNEKLFF. The DNA of the CDR3 is TGTGCCAGCAGCCATTTAGGGGCGGTCGCAACTAATGAAAAACTGTTTTTT.